This T cell receptor beta chain is from a study of Graves' ophthalmopathy and Graves' hyperthyroidism. The diagnostic workup employed clinical symptoms, serum thyroxine, TRAb, thyroid ultrasound and orbital computed tomography. From germline, CDR1 is MDHEN and CDR2 SYDVKM. The CDR3 runs 14 residues. The V gene end was trimmed by 3 bases and the J gene end by 5 bases; junction bases not matched to a gene: 5. Amplified TCR beta CDR3 regions were obtained using RNA transcripts as template. The first-round RT-PCR employed HTBI primers together with the Qiagen OneStep RT-PCR kit. A multiplex PCR was then performed as the second round. TCRdb fed the multiplex PCR reads into MiXCR, producing one record per CDR3 protein. The table shows about 210,000 distinct CDR3 sequences, with approximately 29% occurring only once. On this clonotype itself: Its antigen is not known.

Study-wide points: In predicting ophthalmopathy progression, the model reached approximately 70% sensitivity and roughly 74% specificity.

Sequenced sample: peripheral blood. This chain links TRBV28 with TRBJ2-5; TRBD1 aligns across 8 bases. This TCR came from a man aged 45-65 years with Graves' ophthalmopathy. In nucleotides, the CDR3 is TGTGCCAGCAGTTTGCGTCAGGGGGCGGAGACCCAGTACTTC. Amino acids: CASSLRQGAETQYF. The whole variable domain, filled in from reference TRBV28 and TRBJ2-5, reads DVKVTQSSRYLVKRTGEKVFLECVQDMDHENMFWYRQDPGLGLRLIYFSYDVKMKEKGDIPEGYSVSREKKERFSLILESASTNQTSMYLCASSLRQGAETQYFGPGTRLLVL.